The clone carrying this T cell receptor (beta chain) occurred a few times. The authors' processing: Reference gene primer amplification yielded estimated nucleated cell counts. Data came from immunoSEQ multiplex PCR; TCRdb stores just in-frame clones and leaves some out. Clone size and V and J calls were adopted from that table, with D and trimming inferred from the DNA. The sample shows under 400,000 clones, 85% to 90% of them seen only once. Individuals drawn from 20 to 30 US areas were roughly 18 to 100 years old. Germline lookup yields CDR1 SGDLS and CDR2 YYNGEE. This CDR3 has 16 amino acids. V shed 3 bases and J 6 bases; nucleotides not matched to a gene: 8. The sample is drawn from a study of blood T cell repertoires in COVID-19. Turning to the study itself: From T cells, B-cell-depleted T cells, or PBMCs came the material, which was cDNA or gDNA.

This rearrangement joins TRBV9 to TRBJ2-2; 10 bases map to TRBD1. The receptor's source is a woman in her twenties or thirties who had been exposed to COVID-19. The sample was PBMCs or T cells enriched from blood (not recorded which). The CDR3 reads CASSDPGQGSSGELFF. The CDR3 bases are TGTGCCAGCAGCGATCCGGGACAGGGGAGTTCCGGGGAGCTGTTTTTT.